The present TCR beta chain was sequenced within a study of lymphopenia after photon versus proton radiotherapy (dated by TCRdb to between 2018 and 2021). Turning to the overall study: The study compared the immunological effects of photon versus proton radiation therapy in patients with gastrointestinal tumors who developed high-grade lymphopenia. The cohort comprised about 22 patients with gastrointestinal tumors who received either photon or proton therapy and then developed lymphopenia. The goal of the study was to characterize the differences between the two radiation modalities in how they affect the immune system. The paper as a whole reports these results and caveats: Once the lymphocyte count had reached its nadir, the repertoires of photon-treated patients showed oligoclonal expansion, particularly of CD8+ Temra cells, and this expansion drove the decline in diversity. During treatment, patients who received proton therapy stayed relatively stable, whereas patients who received photon therapy lost naive T cells and TCR diversity and gained effector/memory populations. Across the cohort, among patients who died, a greater drop in TCR diversity after the nadir was inversely correlated with overall survival time. The survival association was assessed only in patients who died, and the authors presented better survival with proton therapy as a possibility rather than a demonstrated result.

CDR1 and CDR2, looked up from the germline V gene (reference sequence), are SEHNR and FQNEAQ. Trimming removed 1 base from V and 7 bases from J; the gene matches leave 6 bases unexplained. The CDR3 sequence holds 16 residues, the cysteine and phenylalanine included. The only DNA kept is the CDR3, 48 bases in frame from the first base. Library preparation employed the immunoSEQ multiplex PCR assay. T cell repertoires were profiled by deep sequencing of rearranged TCR beta loci, alongside multiparametric flow cytometry. As stored in TCRdb, this immuneACCESS dataset retains in-frame rearrangements with V and J assigned. A fraction of the clones does not appear; measured against another copy, unresolved V genes explain less than half of the discrepancy, and the remainder lacks a known reason. Here the sample has almost 25,000 clones; around four fifths occur a single time. The top ten clones comprise over 20% of the sample.

As concerns this clone: Its antigen remains unidentified. Per-nucleotide qualities are absent, and no much larger clonotype sits a single base away.

The V gene is TRBV7-9 and the J gene is TRBJ2-1, with 11 bases matching TRBD2. This receptor was taken from a woman aged 65 to 85 with pancreatic cancer. The specimen was peripheral blood, collected from a patient treated with proton-based radiotherapy. The DNA sequence is TGTGCCAGCAGCTTAGATCGGACTAGCGGGTTTAATGAGCAGTTCTTC. This translates into CASSLDRTSGFNEQFF.